Here is one T cell receptor beta chain with its context. Its cognate antigen is unknown. This sample stems from a study of blood T cells in healthy people across ages. Regarding the study as a whole: The study regarded diversity estimates from one million T cells as underestimates. While age rose, TCR beta diversity per million T cells dropped in a roughly linear way.

Then a second PCR, running about 7 to 11 cycles, was carried out with a sample-barcoded 5' primer and a J-beta primer mix. MiXCR was run by TCRdb on the 5' RACE reads, yielding one entry per CDR3 protein. The sample has 1.4 million to 1.5 million distinct CDR3 sequences, around 42% seen once. Trimming removed 5 bases from V and 1 base from J; junction bases left unmatched: 7. The CDR3 runs 17 residues. In germline, CDR1 is SEHNR, CDR2 FQNEAQ (reference sequence). The TCR sequence derives from a woman aged 18-29 years in good health. The chain has TRBV7-9 and TRBJ2-1; 11 bases match TRBD2. Sequenced input: blood. The CDR3 loop reads CASSGWTSGWSYNEQFF. For the CDR3, the DNA is TGTGCCAGCAGCGGGTGGACTAGCGGGTGGTCCTACAATGAGCAGTTCTTC.